This TCR beta chain was identified in a study of T cells after yellow fever vaccination. For TCR, cDNA came from 5'RACE template switching, which added a universal primer site and UMIs. TCRdb redid the calling of the 5' RACE reads with MiXCR, one entry per CDR3 protein. The sample lists 300,000 to 400,000 distinct CDR3 sequences, roughly 8.7% occurring once. The germline V and J ends were trimmed by 2 bases and 4 bases, with 14 bases remaining between them. Germline assignment: CDR1 SGHTA and CDR2 FQGNSA. The CDR3 covers 15 residues. Notes on this clonotype: Its antigen remains unknown.

Study-level results: Contamination of FACS-sorted repertoires by abundant clonotypes from the bulk population could occur.

The input for sequencing was PBMCs, taken on the day of the first yellow fever vaccination. The receptor was isolated from a man between 18 and 35 years old who received the YFV17D yellow fever vaccine. The chain is built from TRBV7-2 and TRBJ1-2, with a possible D match to TRBD1 (6 bases). DNA of the CDR3: TGTGCCAGCAGCTTAATTGCAGGGGACGCCTATGGCTACACCTTC. This encodes CASSLIAGDAYGYTF.